The 18 T cell receptor beta chains reported below all come from one sample, sequenced in a study of blood T cell repertoires in COVID-19. Libraries were prepared by immunoSEQ multiplex PCR; TCRdb keeps only in-frame clonotypes and omits some of them. This table holds about 270,000 clones, about nine tenths found once. The sample consisted of PBMCs or T cells enriched from blood (not recorded which). All receptors derive from a woman aged 50 to 60 who had recovered from COVID-19.

J is TRBJ1-1 and V is TRBV7-6; D is possibly TRBD1 (6 bases). V shed 0 bases and J shed 5 bases, with 13 bases lying between them. CDR3 length: 15 amino acids. The V gene's germline CDR1 is SGHVS and CDR2 FNYEAQ. Written as DNA, the CDR3 is TGTGCCAGCAGCTTAGCCGGGACAATGGGGACTGAAGCTTTCTTT. Translation: CASSLAGTMGTEAFF. Variable domain in full (rest from reference TRBV7-6 and TRBJ1-1): GAGVSQSPRYKVTKRGQDVALRCDPISGHVSLYWYRQALGQGPEFLTYFNYEAQQDKSGLPNDRFSAERPEGSISTLTIQRTEQRDSAMYRCASSLAGTMGTEAFFGQGTRLTVV.

The chain employs TRBV6-5 and TRBJ1-6; no firm D call. The ends were cut back, 2 bases at V and 6 bases at J, with 5 bases in the middle. Germline V lookup: CDR1 MNHEY, CDR2 SVGAGI. The CDR3 is made up of 13 amino acids. Here the CDR3 reads CASSYESNSPLHF. CDR3 DNA: TGTGCCAGCAGTTACGAGAGTAATTCACCCCTCCACTTT.

The genes are TRBV28 and TRBJ1-2; perhaps TRBD1 as D (6 bases). The germline V gene has CDR1 MDHEN and CDR2 SYDVKM. Trimming removed 6 bases from V and 4 bases from J, with 15 bases in between. The CDR3 spans 14 residues. CDR3 in amino acids: CASRLLTGGYGYTF. For the CDR3, the DNA is TGTGCCAGCAGGCTTTTGACAGGTGGCTATGGCTACACCTTC.

The genes are TRBV6-5 and TRBJ2-1; no clear D. Germline V gene data show CDR1 as MNHEY and CDR2 as SVGAGI. V dropped 0 bases and J dropped 8 bases, with 14 bases sitting between them. The length of the CDR3 is 15 residues. The CDR3 DNA sequence: TGTGCCAGCAGTTACTCGAGGAGTGGTGCGGATGAGCAGTTCTTC. This codes for CASSYSRSGADEQFF.

This clone has more than one count but fewer than ten. The CDR3 bases are TGTGCCAGCAGCTTATGGAGACAGAGCAATCAGCCCCAGCATTTT. Amino acids: CASSLWRQSNQPQHF. The rearrangement uses TRBV7-2 and TRBJ1-5; D is perhaps TRBD1 (5 bases). The germline V and J ends were trimmed by 2 bases and 1 base, with 9 bases remaining between them. Germline V gene lookup returns CDR1 SGHTA and CDR2 FQGNSA. This CDR3 is built from 15 residues. The full variable domain, rest sourced from reference TRBV7-2 and TRBJ1-5, is GAGVSQSPSNKVTEKGKDVELRCDPISGHTALYWYRQSLGQGLEFLIYFQGNSAPDKSGLPSDRFSAERTGGSVSTLTIQRTQQEDSAVYLCASSLWRQSNQPQHFGDGTRLSIL.

V is TRBV4-1 and J is TRBJ1-1; tentatively, D is TRBD1 (5 bases). The germline V and J ends were trimmed by 4 bases and 2 bases, with 14 bases remaining between them. The CDR3 contains 15 residues. Germline CDR1 and CDR2: MGHRA and YSYEKL. The CDR3 sequence: CASSPGGAQNTEAFF. Here the CDR3 DNA reads TGCGCCAGCAGCCCGGGAGGGGCACAAAACACTGAAGCTTTCTTT.

V gene TRBV19 combines with J gene TRBJ1-2; 7 bases match TRBD1. CDR1 is LNHDA, CDR2 SQIVND, per germline (reference sequence). Losses at the gene ends were 1 base for V and 7 bases for J; bases not matched to a gene: 12. The CDR3 has 16 amino acids. The CDR3 sequence is CASSIVTPGSGGGYTF. CDR3 in DNA: TGTGCCAGTAGTATAGTTACCCCCGGGTCAGGGGGTGGCTACACCTTC. Drawing the rest from reference TRBV19 and TRBJ1-2, the complete variable domain is DGGITQSPKYLFRKEGQNVTLSCEQNLNHDAMYWYRQDPGQGLRLIYYSQIVNDFQKGDIAEGYSVSREKKESFPLTVTSAQKNPTAFYLCASSIVTPGSGGGYTFGSGTRLTVV.

This sequence joins TRBV28 and TRBJ1-1; the D is unclear. V shed 6 bases and J shed 5 bases, with 10 bases lying between them. Germline CDR1 MDHEN, CDR2 SYDVKM. The CDR3 is made up of 12 amino acids. In nucleotides, the CDR3 is TGTGCCAGCAGAACTAGGGTAACTGAAGCTTTCTTT. Its protein product is CASRTRVTEAFF.

The chain is built from TRBV19 and TRBJ2-7; 8 positions match TRBD2. Trimming at V came to 6 bases and at J to 6 bases, leaving 10 bases not matched to a gene. The V gene's germline CDR1 is LNHDA and CDR2 SQIVND (reference sequence). There are 14 residues in the CDR3. As DNA, the CDR3 is TGTGCCAGTAGCCCTAGCGGGCCTCCCCCCGAGCAGTACTTC. Encoded protein: CASSPSGPPPEQYF.

V is TRBV6-2 or TRBV6-3 and J is TRBJ1-6, with 7 bases identical to TRBD1. Per germline, CDR1 MNHEY and CDR2 SVGEGT. This CDR3 contains 13 residues. V gave up 6 bases and J gave up 9 bases; unmatched junction bases: 5. CDR3 region: CASSKGAGSPLHF. CDR3 DNA sequence: TGTGCCAGCAGCAAGGGGGCCGGTTCACCCCTCCACTTT.

V is TRBV30 and J is TRBJ1-5; weak D call: TRBD1 (5 bases). The V gene's germline CDR1 is GTSNPN and CDR2 SVGIG (reference sequence). CDR3 length equals 14 residues. The V and J ends lost 3 bases and 2 bases respectively, with 11 bases between them. As DNA, the CDR3 is TGTGCCTGGAGCCCCAGGGTGCGCAATCAGCCCCAGCATTTT. Translating it yields CAWSPRVRNQPQHF.

This chain connects TRBV21-1 to TRBJ1-6. TRBV21-1 is assigned pseudogene status. The CDR3 sequence is 16 residues long. CDR3 protein: CASSKARTEGNSPLHF. In nucleotides, the CDR3 is TGTGCCAGCAGCAAAGCTAGGACCGAGGGTAATTCACCCCTCCACTTT.

The chain combines TRBV18 with TRBJ2-3; 14 nucleotides align to TRBD2. Germline CDR1 is KGHSH and CDR2 is LQKENI. J was trimmed by 5 bases and V by 0 bases; bases with no gene match: 1. The CDR3 contains 16 residues. The CDR3 region has the DNA TGTGCCAGCTCACCACCGGGACTAGCGGGGGAAGATACGCAGTATTTT. Translating gives CASSPPGLAGEDTQYF.

The chain is built from TRBV5-5 and TRBJ2-1; 8 positions match TRBD2. Trimming took 3 bases from V and 7 from J; bases not matched to a gene: 9. The CDR3 contains 15 residues. Germline V gives CDR1 SGHKS, CDR2 YYEKEE (reference sequence). In nucleotides, the CDR3 is TGTGCCAGCAGCTCCTTTAGCGGGAAGGGTAATGAGCAGTTCTTC. Translating it yields CASSSFSGKGNEQFF.

The chain employs TRBV5-6 and TRBJ1-2; D might be TRBD1 (6 bases). The CDR3 length is 14 residues. Germline values: CDR1 SGHDT, CDR2 YYEEEE. The germline V and J ends were trimmed by 5 bases and 12 bases, with 23 bases remaining between them. The CDR3 nucleotides read TGTGCCAGCAGGTTTAGGACAGAGAGGTTGAGTCACACCTTC. It is translated as CASRFRTERLSHTF.

In its sample, this clone was seen a few times. The rearrangement links TRBV5-4 to TRBJ1-1; the D is unclear. The CDR3 length is 12 residues. Germline CDR1 reads SGHNT; CDR2 reads YYREEE (reference sequence). The V end was cut by 0 bases, the J end by 9 bases, with 9 bases between. For the CDR3, the DNA is TGTGCCAGCAGCTTGGACCAGTCGCAAGCTTTCTTT. It yields the protein CASSLDQSQAFF.

The V and J genes are TRBV2 and TRBJ2-3; TRBD2 agrees at 13 bases. The V gene's germline CDR1 is SNHLY and CDR2 FYNNEI. Trimming removed 5 bases from V and 7 bases from J; junction bases left unmatched: 3. The CDR3 contains 14 residues. CDR3 coding DNA: TGTGCCAGCAGTCCGGGACTAGCGGGGAATACGCAGTATTTT. Translated, it gives CASSPGLAGNTQYF.

The chain carries TRBV10-2 and TRBJ2-2; no reliable D call. CDR3 length: 12 amino acids. Trimming cost V 2 bases and J 6 bases, with 4 bases left between them. Germline CDR1 is WSHSY and CDR2 is SAAADI. CDR3 region: CASSEVAGELFF. The CDR3 nucleotides are TGCGCCAGCAGTGAGGTCGCCGGGGAGCTGTTTTTT.